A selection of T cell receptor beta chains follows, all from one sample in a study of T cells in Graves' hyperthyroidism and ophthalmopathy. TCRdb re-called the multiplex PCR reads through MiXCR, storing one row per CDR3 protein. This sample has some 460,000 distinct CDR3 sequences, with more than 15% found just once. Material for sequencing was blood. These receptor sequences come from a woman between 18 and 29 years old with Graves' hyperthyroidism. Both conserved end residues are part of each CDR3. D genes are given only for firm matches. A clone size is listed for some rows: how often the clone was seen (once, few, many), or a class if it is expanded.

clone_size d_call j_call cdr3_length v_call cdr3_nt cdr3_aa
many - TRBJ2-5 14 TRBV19 TGTGCCAGTAGTATTGGGGGCTCTGGAGAGACCCAGTACTTC CASSIGGSGETQYF
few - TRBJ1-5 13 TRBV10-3 TGTGCCATCAGTGATCGAGGGAGACAGCCCCAGCATTTT CAISDRGRQPQHF
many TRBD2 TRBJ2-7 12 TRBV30 TGTGCCTGGACTAGCGGGACCTACGAGCAGTACTTC CAWTSGTYEQYF
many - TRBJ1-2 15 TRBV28 TGTGCCAGCAGTGCCCCGGGACGCGGGAACTATGGCTACACCTTC CASSAPGRGNYGYTF
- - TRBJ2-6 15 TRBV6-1 TGTGCCAGCAGTGGACACCGCTCTGGGGCCAACGTCCTGACTTTC CASSGHRSGANVLTF
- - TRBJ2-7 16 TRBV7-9 TGTGCCAGCATCAGCCACCGGGACATGGTTGGGTACGAGCAGTACTTC CASISHRDMVGYEQYF
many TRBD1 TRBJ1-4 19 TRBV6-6 TGTGCCAGCAGTTACTCTAGGGACAGCCCATGGGGGACTAATGAAAAACTGTTTTTT CASSYSRDSPWGTNEKLFF
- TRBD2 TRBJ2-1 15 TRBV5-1 TGCGCCAGCAGCTTTCTAGCGGGAGTCTCCGATGAGCAGTTCTTC CASSFLAGVSDEQFF
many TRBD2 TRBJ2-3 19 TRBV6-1 TGTGCCAGCAGTGAAGTTTTAACGGGACTAGCGGGGGCCACAGATACGCAGTATTTT CASSEVLTGLAGATDTQYF
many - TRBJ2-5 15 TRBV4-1 TGCGCCAGCAGCCAATCCAGGGGGGTTCTGGAGACCCAGTACTTC CASSQSRGVLETQYF
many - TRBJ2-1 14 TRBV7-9 TGTGCCAGCAGCTTAGGCCCCGCGGGCCATGAGCAGTTCTTC CASSLGPAGHEQFF
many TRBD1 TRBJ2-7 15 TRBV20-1 TGCAGTGCTAGAGATGAGGGGGCAGATTACGGCGAGCAGTACTTC CSARDEGADYGEQYF
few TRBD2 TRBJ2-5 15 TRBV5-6 TGTGCCAGCAGCTTGGAGGTGGCGGGAGTGGAGACCCAGTACTTC CASSLEVAGVETQYF
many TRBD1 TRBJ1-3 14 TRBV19 TGTGCCAGTACCGACAGGGGGTCTGGAAACACCATATATTTT CASTDRGSGNTIYF
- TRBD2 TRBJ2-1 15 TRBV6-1 TGTGCCAGCAGCACCCCGGGCGGGAGTTGGTATGAGCAGTTCTTC CASSTPGGSWYEQFF
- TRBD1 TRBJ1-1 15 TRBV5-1 TGCGCCAGCAGCTACGGACAGGGGGCCAACACTGAAGCTTTCTTT CASSYGQGANTEAFF
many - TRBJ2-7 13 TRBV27 TGTGCCAGCAGTTTAGTGCCTAGGGGCGAGCAGTACTTC CASSLVPRGEQYF
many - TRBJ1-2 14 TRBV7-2 TGTGCCAGCAGCGCGGGACTTGCCGGCAGTGGCTACACCTTC CASSAGLAGSGYTF
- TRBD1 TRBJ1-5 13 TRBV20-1 TGCAGTGCCACACAGGGGAGTAATCAGCCCCAGCATTTT CSATQGSNQPQHF
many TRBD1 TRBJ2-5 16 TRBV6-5 TGTGCCAGCAGTTATCGGGACAGGGGTGGTCAAGAGACCCAGTACTTC CASSYRDRGGQETQYF
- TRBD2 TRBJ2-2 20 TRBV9 TGTGCCAGCAGCGTACCGGGGGGACTAGCGGGGGCCGCGAACACCGGGGAGCTGTTTTTT CASSVPGGLAGAANTGELFF
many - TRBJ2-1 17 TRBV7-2 TGTGCCAGCAGCTTAGCCCCCCTCGCGAGCTCCTACAATGAGCAGTTCTTC CASSLAPLASSYNEQFF
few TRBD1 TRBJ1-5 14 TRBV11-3 TGTGCCAGCAGCGCCGGGACAGAGAATCAGCCCCAGCATTTT CASSAGTENQPQHF
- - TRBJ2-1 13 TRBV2 TGTGCCAGCAGTGACCCCCGGGGGCGAGAGCAGTTCTTC CASSDPRGREQFF
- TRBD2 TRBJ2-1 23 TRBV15 TGTGCCACCAGCAGAGATCTAGTATTCTATAGACTAGCGGGAGGGAGCTCCTACAATGAGCAGTTCTTC CATSRDLVFYRLAGGSSYNEQFF
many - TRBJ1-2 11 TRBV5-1 TGCGCCAGCAGCTCACAAAATGGCTACACCTTC CASSSQNGYTF
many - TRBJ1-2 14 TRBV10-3 TGTGCCATCAGTGGCTCAACAGGGAGTTATGGCTACACCTTC CAISGSTGSYGYTF
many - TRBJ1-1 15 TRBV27 TGTGCCAGCAGTTTATACTCGGGGACTCCAACTGAAGCTTTCTTT CASSLYSGTPTEAFF
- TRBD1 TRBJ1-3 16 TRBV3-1 TGTGCCAGCAGCCCTCGGGACAGCGGCTCTGGAAACACCATATATTTT CASSPRDSGSGNTIYF
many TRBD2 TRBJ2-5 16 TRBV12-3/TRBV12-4 TGTGCCAGCAGTTTAGGGAGCGGGGGGGACCAAGAGACCCAGTACTTC CASSLGSGGDQETQYF
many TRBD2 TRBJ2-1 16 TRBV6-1 TGTGCCAGCAGGGAGGCTAGCGGGAGGGCCTACAATGAGCAGTTCTTC CASREASGRAYNEQFF
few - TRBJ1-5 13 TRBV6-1 TGTGCCAGCAGTCCGGGCATGGATCAGCCCCAGCATTTT CASSPGMDQPQHF
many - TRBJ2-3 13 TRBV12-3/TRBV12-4 TGTGCCAGCAGTCCGTGGGCGGCAGATACGCAGTATTTT CASSPWAADTQYF
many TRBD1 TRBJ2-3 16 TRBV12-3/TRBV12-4 TGTGCCAGCAGAGCACAGGGGGCACATGGCACAGATACGCAGTATTTT CASRAQGAHGTDTQYF
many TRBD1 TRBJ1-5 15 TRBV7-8 TGTGCCAGCAGCTTAGGGACAGGGGGCGATCAGCCCCAGCATTTT CASSLGTGGDQPQHF
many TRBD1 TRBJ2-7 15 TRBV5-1 TGCGCCAGCAGCAAACAGGGGTTTGACCCCTACGAGCAGTACTTC CASSKQGFDPYEQYF
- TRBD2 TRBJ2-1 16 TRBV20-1 TGCAGTGCCCAGGGACTAGCGGGGGGGTTATCCAATGAGCAGTTCTTC CSAQGLAGGLSNEQFF
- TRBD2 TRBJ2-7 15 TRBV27 TGTGCCAGCTGCGAGACTAGCGGGAGTGAGTACGAGCAGTACTTC CASCETSGSEYEQYF
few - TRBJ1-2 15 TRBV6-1 TGTGCCAGCAGTACTTGGATCCCGGGTAACTATGGCTACACCTTC CASSTWIPGNYGYTF
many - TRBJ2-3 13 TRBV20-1 TGCAGCTTGATGGGGACCAGCACAGATACGCAGTATTTT CSLMGTSTDTQYF
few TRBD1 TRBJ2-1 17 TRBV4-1 TGCGCCAGCAGCCCCGAGAGGGGACAGGGAACCTACAATGAGCAGTTCTTC CASSPERGQGTYNEQFF
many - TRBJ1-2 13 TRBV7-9 TGTGCCAGCAGCTCCAGAACGACAGGTTCAGCGACCTTC CASSSRTTGSATF
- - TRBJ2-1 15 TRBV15 TGTGCCACCTCTGGCGGGCTCAGCCCCTACAATGAGCAGTTCTTC CATSGGLSPYNEQFF
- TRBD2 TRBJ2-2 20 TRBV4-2 TGTGCCAGCAGCCGTGGGACTAGCGGGAGGGTACTGAGGAACACCGGGGAGCTGTTTTTT CASSRGTSGRVLRNTGELFF
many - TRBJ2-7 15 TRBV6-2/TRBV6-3 TGTGCCAGCAGTCGGCCTAGATTAGGCACCTACGAGCAGTACTTC CASSRPRLGTYEQYF
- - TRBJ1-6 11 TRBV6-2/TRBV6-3 TGTGCCAGCAGTAATAATTCACCCCTCCACTTT CASSNNSPLHF
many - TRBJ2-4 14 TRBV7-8 TGTGCCAGCAGCTTAGGTCCAGACTTAAACATTCAGTACTTC CASSLGPDLNIQYF
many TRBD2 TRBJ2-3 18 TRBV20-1 TGCAGTGCTAGATCCTCTTGGAGGACTAGCGGGGGACCAGATACGCAGTATTTT CSARSSWRTSGGPDTQYF
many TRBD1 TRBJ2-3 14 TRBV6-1 TGTGCCAGCAGTGGGACAGGGGGCGCAGATACGCAGTATTTT CASSGTGGADTQYF
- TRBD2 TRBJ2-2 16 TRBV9 TGTGCCAGCAGCGCGTCTAGCGGGAGGCTCTCCGGGGAGCTGTTTTTT CASSASSGRLSGELFF
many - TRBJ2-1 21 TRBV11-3 TGTGCCAGCAGCTACACACTCAGGGGTGTAAGGAGGGTGAGCTCCTACAATGAGCAGTTCTTC CASSYTLRGVRRVSSYNEQFF
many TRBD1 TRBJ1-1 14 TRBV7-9 TGTGCCAGCAGCTCCACAGGGGAGAGATTGGAAGCTTTCTTT CASSSTGERLEAFF
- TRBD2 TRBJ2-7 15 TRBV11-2 TGTGCCAGCAGCACGTCGGGACTAGCGGGACTGGCGCAGTACTTC CASSTSGLAGLAQYF
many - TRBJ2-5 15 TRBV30 TGTGCCTGGAGTTATAACAGGAAAGGGGAAGAGACCCAGTACTTC CAWSYNRKGEETQYF
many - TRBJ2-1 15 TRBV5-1 TGCGCCAGCAGCTTGATGGGTCCGAGGTACAATGAGCAGTTCTTC CASSLMGPRYNEQFF
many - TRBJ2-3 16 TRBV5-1 TGCGCCAGCAGCCCATCTCCGGGTGGCAGCACAGATACGCAGTATTTT CASSPSPGGSTDTQYF
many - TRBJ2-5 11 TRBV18 TGTGCCAGCTCAAGTTGGGAGACCCAGTACTTC CASSSWETQYF